The 14 T cell receptor beta chains below were found in one sample sequenced in a study of blood T cell repertoires in COVID-19. Libraries were prepared by immunoSEQ multiplex PCR; TCRdb keeps only in-frame clonotypes and omits some of them. The sample lists approximately 150,000 clones, approximately 84% occurring once. The sample was peripheral blood. The source of these receptors is a man in his sixties with acute or convalescent COVID-19.

This clone was observed many times. The chain uses TRBV5-1 and TRBJ1-2; 7 bases map to TRBD1. The CDR3 contains 14 residues. Germline V lookup: CDR1 SGHRS, CDR2 YFSETQ. The J segment lost 4 bases and the V segment lost 7 bases, leaving 10 bases of the junction unmatched. CDR3 sequence: CASGIVGGSYGYTF. The DNA of the CDR3 is TGCGCCAGCGGAATTGTAGGGGGCAGCTATGGCTACACCTTC.

V and J are TRBV10-3 and TRBJ1-1, with D maybe TRBD1 (5 bases). The CDR3 runs 13 residues. Germline V gene lookup returns CDR1 ENHRY and CDR2 SYGVKD. V gave up 6 bases and J gave up 3 bases, with 11 bases separating them. In DNA form, the CDR3 reads TGTGCCATCAGCGCGGGGGGGGACACTGAAGCTTTCTTT. Amino acids: CAISAGGDTEAFF.

This clone came up a few times. The rearrangement joins TRBV6-1 to TRBJ1-5; the D gene is possibly TRBD1 (5 bases). CDR1 is MNHNS and CDR2 is SASEGT in the germline V gene. Trimming pared 7 bases from V and 8 bases from J, leaving 18 bases between. The CDR3 runs to 14 residues. The CDR3 sequence: CASNFKGSAEPQHF. The CDR3 nucleotides are TGTGCCAGCAACTTTAAGGGGTCCGCTGAGCCCCAGCATTTT.

V gene TRBV5-4 combines with J gene TRBJ1-1, with 9 bases aligning to TRBD1. The CDR3 has 15 amino acids. Trimming removed 4 bases from V and 1 base from J; junction bases left unmatched: 5. The germline CDR1 and CDR2 sequences are SGHNT and YYREEE (reference sequence). The CDR3 DNA reads TGTGCCAGCAGCCCCCGGACAGGGGAGAACACTGAAGCTTTCTTT. It specifies CASSPRTGENTEAFF.

The chain combines TRBV9 with TRBJ2-1; 10 nucleotides line up with TRBD2. The J segment lost 7 bases and the V segment lost 4 bases, leaving 8 bases of the junction unmatched. CDR1 and CDR2 (germline): SGDLS, YYNGEE. The CDR3 covers 15 residues. The chain's CDR3 is CASSSSGTSVNEQFF. CDR3 nucleotide sequence: TGTGCCAGCAGCTCCTCCGGGACTAGCGTTAATGAGCAGTTCTTC.

The chain uses TRBV9 and TRBJ2-2; 7 bases map to TRBD2. The CDR3 totals 15 residues. V shed 1 base, J shed 1 base, and the junction held 1 base outside the gene matches. Germline V CDR1 and CDR2: SGDLS, YYNGEE. The DNA for the CDR3 is TGTGCCAGCAGCGTAACTAGCGTGAACACCGGGGAGCTGTTTTTT. This gives the protein CASSVTSVNTGELFF.

This clone was counted a few times. The gene calls are TRBV19 and TRBJ2-1; 9 nucleotides match TRBD2. The CDR3 contains 14 residues. Trimming at V came to 5 bases and at J to 3 bases, leaving 2 bases not matched to a gene. CDR1 LNHDA and CDR2 SQIVND come from the germline V gene (reference sequence). CDR3 amino acids: CASSPTSGYNEQFF. Written as DNA, the CDR3 is TGTGCCAGTAGTCCGACTAGCGGCTACAATGAGCAGTTCTTC.

As regards this clone: Sequence at one end of the junction differs from germline and may be a read error. The chain uses TRBV28 and TRBJ2-7, with D perhaps matching TRBD1 (6 bases). CDR3 length: 14 amino acids. CDR1 MDHEN and CDR2 SYDVKM come from the germline V gene. As DNA, the CDR3 is TGTGCCAGCACTGAGGGGGAGTCCTCCCACGAGCAGTACTTC. Translating it yields CASTEGESSHEQYF.

The gene calls are TRBV5-1 and TRBJ1-6; 8 positions agree with TRBD1. The length of the CDR3 is 15 residues. Germline CDR1 reads SGHRS; CDR2 reads YFSETQ. The junction had 5 bases not matched to a gene; V was cut back by 4 bases and J by 5 bases. CDR3 in DNA: TGCGCCAGCAGCAAGGACAGGGCCGATAATTCACCCCTCCACTTT. Amino acids: CASSKDRADNSPLHF. The whole variable domain, filled in from reference TRBV5-1 and TRBJ1-6, reads KAGVTQTPRYLIKTRGQQVTLSCSPISGHRSVSWYQQTPGQGLQFLFEYFSETQRNKGNFPGRFSGRQFSNSRSEMNVSTLELGDSALYLCASSKDRADNSPLHFGNGTRLTVT.

The chain recombines TRBV11-2 with TRBJ2-1; weak D call: TRBD2 (6 bases). Germline loops: CDR1 SGHAT, CDR2 FQNNGV. The CDR3 has 15 amino acids. Trimming pared 2 bases from V and 4 bases from J, leaving 12 bases between. The CDR3 sequence is CASSLTGTGYNEQFF. The CDR3 DNA reads TGTGCCAGCAGCTTAACGGGGACTGGTTACAATGAGCAGTTCTTC.

This sequence joins TRBV27 and TRBJ1-1; 10 bases are a match to TRBD1. The V and J ends lost 10 bases and 3 bases, in that order; junction bases with no gene match: 5. The germline CDR1 and CDR2 sequences are MNHEY and SMNVEV (reference sequence). This CDR3 comprises 13 residues. Written as DNA, the CDR3 is TGTGCCACCCGGGGGACAGGGGACACTGAAGCTTTCTTT. Protein: CATRGTGDTEAFF.

The chain employs TRBV5-6 and TRBJ2-1, with 10 bases lining up with TRBD2. Trimming removed 1 base from V and 13 bases from J; junction bases left unmatched: 11. The CDR3 spans 15 residues. From germline, CDR1 is SGHDT and CDR2 YYEEEE. CDR3 nucleotides: TGTGCCAGCAGCTTGAGGGTAGCGGGAGGTTTTGGTCAGTTCTTC. Translating it yields CASSLRVAGGFGQFF.

The chain is built from TRBV7-9 and TRBJ2-7; 12 nucleotides agree with TRBD2. The ends lost 2 bases at V and 6 bases at J; junction bases unmatched: 5. Germline CDR1 is SEHNR and CDR2 is FQNEAQ (reference sequence). The CDR3 length is 15 residues. CDR3 sequence reads: CASSLSGLAGPEQYF. The CDR3 bases are TGTGCCAGCAGCTTATCGGGACTAGCGGGTCCCGAGCAGTACTTC.

The sample holds one count of this clone. Written as DNA, the CDR3 is TGCGCCAGCAGCCAAGGGCAGGGAGGAGAAAAACTGTTTTTT. It is translated as CASSQGQGGEKLFF. V and J are TRBV4-1 and TRBJ1-4; a possible D gene is TRBD1 (5 bases). The CDR3 length is 14 residues. CDR1 is MGHRA, CDR2 YSYEKL, per germline. V was pared by 1 base and J by 8 bases, with 11 bases between.